This T cell receptor beta chain was obtained from a study of shared clonotypes between healthy human individuals. Study results and caveats: When naive CD4 clonotypes were compared across a handful of donors, around 5% were shared.

Only in-frame clones appear in the TCRdb table, and some are missing; sequencing was by immunoSEQ multiplex PCR. The sample comprises 850,000 to 1,200,000 clones, about 80% of which are singletons, and about 1.5% rests with the top ten. V shed 6 bases and J 7 bases; nucleotides not matched to a gene: 12. Germline CDR1 SGHVS, CDR2 FQNEAQ. The CDR3 runs 15 residues. There were only Caucasian adults among the donors, and all lived in Nashville, Tennessee. In its sample, this clone was seen a few times. The antigen is unknown. The TCR was taken from a man aged 18 to 29 in good health. V and J are TRBV7-8 and TRBJ1-2; the match to TRBD1 covers 9 bases. The sample consisted of memory CD4+ T cells sorted from blood. Subset in this sample: CD45RA-negative fraction. The CDR3 coding sequence is TGTGCCAGCAGTTCAAACCGGGACAGGGAGGGTGGCTACACCTTC. Translating gives CASSSNRDREGGYTF.